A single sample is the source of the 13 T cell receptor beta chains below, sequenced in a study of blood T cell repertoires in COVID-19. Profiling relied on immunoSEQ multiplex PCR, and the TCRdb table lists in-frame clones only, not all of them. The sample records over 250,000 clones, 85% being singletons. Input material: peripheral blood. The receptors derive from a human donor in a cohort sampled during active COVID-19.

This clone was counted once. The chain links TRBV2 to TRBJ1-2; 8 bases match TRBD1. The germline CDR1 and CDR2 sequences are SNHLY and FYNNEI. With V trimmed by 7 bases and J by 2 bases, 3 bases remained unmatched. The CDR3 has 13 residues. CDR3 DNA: TGTGCCAGCACCCGGACAGGGAACTATGGCTACACCTTC. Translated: CASTRTGNYGYTF.

CDR3 DNA sequence: TGTGCCACCAGCAGGGGAGGGCCCAAAACCTACGAGCAGTACTTC. This sequence encodes CATSRGGPKTYEQYF. The J gene is TRBJ2-7, the V gene TRBV15; 7 positions agree with TRBD2. The germline V gene has CDR1 LNHNV and CDR2 YYDKDF (reference sequence). The length of the CDR3 is 15 residues. The J segment lost 2 bases and the V segment lost 3 bases, leaving 7 bases of the junction unmatched.

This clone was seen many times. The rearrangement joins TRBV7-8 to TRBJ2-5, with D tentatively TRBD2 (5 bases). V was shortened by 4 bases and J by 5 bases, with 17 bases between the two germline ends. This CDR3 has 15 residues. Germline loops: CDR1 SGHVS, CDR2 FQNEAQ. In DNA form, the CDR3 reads TGTGCCAGCAGCTCACGAGAGGGTTATCGGGAGACCCAGTACTTC. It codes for CASSSREGYRETQYF.

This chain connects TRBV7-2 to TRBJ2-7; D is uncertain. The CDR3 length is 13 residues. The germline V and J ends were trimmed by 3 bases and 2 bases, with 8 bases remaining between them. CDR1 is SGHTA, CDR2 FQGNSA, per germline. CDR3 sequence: CASSFARTYEQYF. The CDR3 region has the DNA TGTGCCAGCAGCTTTGCCAGAACCTACGAGCAGTACTTC.

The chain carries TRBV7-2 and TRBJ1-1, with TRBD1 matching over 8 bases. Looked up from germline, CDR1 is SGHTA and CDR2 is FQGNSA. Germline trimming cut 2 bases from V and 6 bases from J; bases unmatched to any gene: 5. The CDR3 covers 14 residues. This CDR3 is CASSLYRGISEAFF. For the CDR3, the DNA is TGTGCCAGCAGCTTATACAGGGGGATTTCTGAAGCTTTCTTT.

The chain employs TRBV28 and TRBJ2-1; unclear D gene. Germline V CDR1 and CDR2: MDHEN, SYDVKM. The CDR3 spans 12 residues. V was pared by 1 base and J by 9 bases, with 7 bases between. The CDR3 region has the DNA TGTGCCAGCAGTTTATTGGCCCGTGAGCAGTTCTTC. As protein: CASSLLAREQFF.

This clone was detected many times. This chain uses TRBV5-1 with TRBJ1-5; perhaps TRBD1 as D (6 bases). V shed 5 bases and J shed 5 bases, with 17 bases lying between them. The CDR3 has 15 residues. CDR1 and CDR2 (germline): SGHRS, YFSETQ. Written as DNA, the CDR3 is TGCGCCAGCAGTCGGCTAGGGGGGGCACATCAGCCCCAGCATTTT. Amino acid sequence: CASSRLGGAHQPQHF.

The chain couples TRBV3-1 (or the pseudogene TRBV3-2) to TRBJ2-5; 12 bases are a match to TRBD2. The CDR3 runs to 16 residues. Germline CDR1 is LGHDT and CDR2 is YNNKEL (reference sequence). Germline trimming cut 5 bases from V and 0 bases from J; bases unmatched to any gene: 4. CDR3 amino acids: CASSLGLAGHQETQYF. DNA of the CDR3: TGTGCCAGCAGCTTAGGACTAGCGGGACACCAAGAGACCCAGTACTTC.

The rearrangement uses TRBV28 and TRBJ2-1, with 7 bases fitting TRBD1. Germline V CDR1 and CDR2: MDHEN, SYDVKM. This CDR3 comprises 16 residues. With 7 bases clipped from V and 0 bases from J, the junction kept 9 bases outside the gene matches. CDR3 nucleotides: TGTGCCAGCACCCTGAGGGGGCCCAGCTCCTACAATGAGCAGTTCTTC. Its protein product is CASTLRGPSSYNEQFF.

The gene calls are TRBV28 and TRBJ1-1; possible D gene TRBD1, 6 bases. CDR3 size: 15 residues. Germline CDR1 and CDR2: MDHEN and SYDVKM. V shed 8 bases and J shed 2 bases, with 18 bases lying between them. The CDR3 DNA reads TGTGCCAGCGCTCCTCGAGGGGGACAAAACACTGAAGCTTTCTTT. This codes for CASAPRGGQNTEAFF.

CDR3 sequence: CASSQTLLDRDSYEQYF. The CDR3, as DNA: TGCGCCAGCAGCCAGACCCTATTGGACAGGGACTCCTACGAGCAGTACTTC. The rearrangement joins TRBV4-3 to TRBJ2-7; 8 nucleotides match TRBD1. Germline-derived CDR1 and CDR2 are LGHNA and YSLEER. After removal of 3 bases from V and 0 bases from J, the junction contained 10 bases not matched to a gene. The CDR3 is 17 amino acids.

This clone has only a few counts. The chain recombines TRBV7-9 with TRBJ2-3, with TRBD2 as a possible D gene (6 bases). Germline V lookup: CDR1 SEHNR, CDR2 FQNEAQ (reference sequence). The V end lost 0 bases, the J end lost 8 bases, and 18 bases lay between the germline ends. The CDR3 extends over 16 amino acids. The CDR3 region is CASSLAGGRSLGTQYF. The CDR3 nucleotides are TGTGCCAGCAGCTTAGCGGGAGGCCGCTCACTCGGTACGCAGTATTTT.

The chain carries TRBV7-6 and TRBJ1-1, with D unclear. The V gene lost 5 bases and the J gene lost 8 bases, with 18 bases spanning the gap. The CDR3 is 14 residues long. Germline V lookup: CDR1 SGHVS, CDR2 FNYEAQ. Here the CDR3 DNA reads TGTGCCAGCAGCCCCCGGACTTGGGGAGAAGAAGCTTTCTTT. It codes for CASSPRTWGEEAFF.